One and the same sample provided the 22 T cell receptor beta chains below, sequenced in a study of CD8 T cells in ankylosing spondylitis. Study results and limitations: Several highly homologous variants made up a TCR beta motif, and this motif appeared characteristic of ankylosing spondylitis blood.

MiXCR was run by TCRdb on the 5' RACE reads, yielding one entry per CDR3 protein. The sample lists a few hundred thousand distinct CDR3 sequences; more than 9.5% were seen once. Antigens for these TCRs are unknown. The sample comprised blood, either unsorted or a sorted T cell fraction (not recorded which). The receptors were gathered from a male donor with ankylosing spondylitis.

This clonotype appeared many times. This chain joins TRBV21-1 and TRBJ2-7. TRBV21-1 is classified as a pseudogene. This CDR3 is built from 15 residues. CDR3 bases: TGTGCCAGCAGCAAAGCGAGCCCGAGCTCCTACGAGCAGTACGTC. Translation gives CASSKASPSSYEQYV.

The chain has TRBV9 and TRBJ1-2; weak D call: TRBD1 (5 bases). Germline CDR1 reads SGDLS; CDR2 reads YYNGEE. V was clipped by 2 bases and J by 6 bases, with 11 bases between them. The CDR3 totals 13 residues. Written as DNA, the CDR3 is TGTGCCAGCAGCGTTAGGACACCAGATGGCTACACCTTC. It specifies CASSVRTPDGYTF.

The chain joins TRBV12-3 or TRBV12-4 to TRBJ2-7; TRBD2 matches 13 bases. The CDR3 covers 17 residues. V gave up 2 bases and J gave up 0 bases; unmatched junction bases: 4. CDR3: CASSLTRTSGSSYEQYF. The CDR3, as DNA: TGTGCCAGCAGTTTAACCCGGACTAGCGGGAGCTCCTACGAGCAGTACTTC.

A few counts support this clonotype. V usage is TRBV7-9 and J usage is TRBJ2-1; D is unresolved. Germline loops: CDR1 SEHNR, CDR2 FQNEAQ (reference sequence). Trimming shortened V by 5 bases and J by 0 bases, and 14 bases separated the two germline ends. The CDR3 consists of 16 residues. As DNA, the CDR3 is TGTGCCAGCAGCCCCTACAGTGGATTCTCCTACAATGAGCAGTTCTTC. It is translated as CASSPYSGFSYNEQFF.

This clonotype was counted between two and nine times. The chain combines TRBV20-1 with TRBJ1-2; no reliable D call. V lost 0 bases and J 7 bases, leaving 18 bases between the germline ends. Germline CDR1 DFQATT, CDR2 SNEGSKA (reference sequence). CDR3 length equals 15 residues. The CDR3 DNA is TGCAGTGCTAGAGACTTGAAAACCACTCTGGGTGGCTACACCTTC. Translated, it gives CSARDLKTTLGGYTF.

This clonotype was counted only a few times. The chain couples TRBV27 to TRBJ1-1; weak D call: TRBD1 (5 bases). This CDR3 comprises 15 residues. V was shortened by 4 bases and J by 4 bases, with 16 bases between the two germline ends. Germline loops: CDR1 MNHEY, CDR2 SMNVEV (reference sequence). The DNA for the CDR3 is TGTGCCAGCAGTTATATAAATTCAGGGATCACTGAAGCTTTCTTT. Protein sequence: CASSYINSGITEAFF.

This clonotype was recorded a few times. V gene TRBV3-1 combines with J gene TRBJ1-6, with unresolved D. The CDR3 covers 14 residues. V was shortened by 4 bases and J by 5 bases, with 9 bases between the two germline ends. Germline CDR1 and CDR2: LGHDT and YNNKEL (reference sequence). CDR3 protein: CASSLLQDNSPLHF. For the CDR3, the DNA is TGTGCCAGCAGCCTCCTTCAGGATAATTCACCCCTCCACTTT.

This clonotype appeared once. J is TRBJ1-1 and V is TRBV2; 8 nucleotides agree with TRBD1. After removal of 4 bases from V and 11 bases from J, the junction contained 9 bases not matched to a gene. CDR1 SNHLY and CDR2 FYNNEI come from the germline V gene. This CDR3 region has 13 residues. CDR3 protein: CASSVRGPSRAFF. DNA for the CDR3: TGTGCCAGCAGTGTCAGGGGGCCCAGTAGGGCTTTCTTT.

This clonotype was observed a few times. The chain joins TRBV7-7 to TRBJ2-5; TRBD2 matches at 8 bases. The CDR3 spans 14 residues. The ends lost 3 bases at V and 4 bases at J; junction bases unmatched: 4. CDR1 SSHAT and CDR2 FNYEAQ come from the germline V gene (reference sequence). This chain's CDR3 is CASSFLLAGETQYF. The CDR3 DNA follows: TGTGCCAGCAGCTTCCTCCTAGCGGGAGAGACCCAGTACTTC.

V is TRBV3-1 and J is TRBJ2-2, with D possibly matching TRBD2 (6 bases). With 1 base removed from V and 6 bases from J, the gap between germline ends came to 18 bases. CDR3 length equals 17 residues. Germline lookup yields CDR1 LGHDT and CDR2 YNNKEL (reference sequence). CDR3 residues: CASSQAFGLARAGELFF. For the CDR3, the DNA is TGTGCCAGCAGCCAAGCGTTTGGTCTAGCGAGGGCCGGGGAGCTGTTTTTT.

The sample holds many counts of this clonotype. The chain carries TRBV5-6 and TRBJ2-2; D remains unclear. CDR3 size: 15 residues. V was shortened by 1 base and J by 5 bases, with 12 bases between the two germline ends. Germline V gene data show CDR1 as SGHDT and CDR2 as YYEEEE. CDR3 in DNA: TGTGCCAGCAGCTTGTTCCCTCCAGGAACCGGGGAGCTGTTTTTT. Translated: CASSLFPPGTGELFF.

This clonotype was recorded at least ten times. CDR3 region: CASSFQREYEQFF. In DNA, the CDR3 is TGTGCCAGCAGCTTCCAGCGGGAGTATGAGCAGTTCTTC. The chain links TRBV7-2 to TRBJ2-1; 8 bases line up with TRBD2. The CDR3 has 13 amino acids. Trimming took 3 bases from V and 8 from J; bases not matched to a gene: 3. Germline CDR1 is SGHTA and CDR2 is FQGNSA. The variable domain in full, completed from reference TRBV7-2 and TRBJ2-1, reads GAGVSQSPSNKVTEKGKDVELRCDPISGHTALYWYRQSLGQGLEFLIYFQGNSAPDKSGLPSDRFSAERTGGSVSTLTIQRTQQEDSAVYLCASSFQREYEQFFGPGTRLTVL.

This clonotype was picked up a small number of times. The J gene is TRBJ1-5, the V gene TRBV24-1; D is undetermined. V was trimmed by 5 bases and J by 0 bases, leaving 7 bases between them. The CDR3 covers 14 residues. CDR1 KGHDR and CDR2 SFDVKD come from the germline V gene. CDR3 sequence: CATSVRGSNQPQHF. CDR3 in DNA: TGTGCCACCAGTGTTCGGGGTAGCAATCAGCCCCAGCATTTT.

This clonotype showed up many times. The rearrangement joins TRBV7-2 to TRBJ1-1, with D possibly being TRBD1 (5 bases). The CDR3 has 14 residues. Germline V gene data show CDR1 as SGHTA and CDR2 as FQGNSA. With 5 bases removed from V and 5 bases from J, the gap between germline ends came to 15 bases. The CDR3 sequence: CASSRPLGATEAFF. Here the CDR3 DNA reads TGTGCCAGCAGCCGTCCCTTAGGGGCTACTGAAGCTTTCTTT.

This clonotype was recorded a few times. The chain employs TRBV12-3 or TRBV12-4 and TRBJ1-4; D is unclear. This CDR3 comprises 15 residues. With 1 base removed from V and 5 bases from J, the gap between germline ends came to 11 bases. CDR3 sequence: CASSLGRQLNEKLFF. CDR3 in DNA: TGTGCCAGCAGTTTAGGACGTCAGCTCAATGAAAAACTGTTTTTT.

V usage is TRBV20-1 and J usage is TRBJ2-1; 9 positions match TRBD2. The CDR3 spans 14 residues. V shed 3 bases, J shed 7 bases, and the junction held 7 bases outside the gene matches. Germline V lookup: CDR1 DFQATT, CDR2 SNEGSKA (reference sequence). This CDR3 is CSARGLAGSNEQFF. The CDR3 DNA follows: TGCAGTGCTAGGGGGCTAGCGGGATCTAATGAGCAGTTCTTC.

This clonotype has more than one count but fewer than ten. The gene calls are TRBV12-3 or TRBV12-4 and TRBJ1-5; weak D call: TRBD1 (6 bases). Trimming took 6 bases from V and 12 from J, leaving 12 bases between them. There are 11 residues in the CDR3. The CDR3 reads CASSTGSRQHF. The CDR3 DNA reads TGTGCCAGCAGCACAGGGTCTCGCCAGCATTTT.

The V call is TRBV7-9, the J call TRBJ1-2; D not certain. The CDR3 runs 14 residues. Trimming left V 1 base short and J 4 bases short, with 10 bases between. The germline V gene has CDR1 SEHNR and CDR2 FQNEAQ (reference sequence). CDR3 residues: CASSLVGQSYGYTF. The CDR3 region has the DNA TGTGCCAGCAGCTTAGTCGGGCAGTCCTATGGCTACACCTTC.

The rearrangement links TRBV6-1 to TRBJ2-7, with TRBD2 as a possible D gene (6 bases). The CDR3 is 14 residues long. The V and J ends lost 5 bases and 3 bases respectively, with 14 bases between them. Germline CDR1 MNHNS, CDR2 SASEGT. The chain's CDR3 is CASSPGGAIYEQYV. CDR3 bases: TGTGCCAGCAGTCCCGGGGGTGCGATCTACGAGCAGTACGTC.

This clonotype was seen only a few times. The chain couples TRBV7-9 to TRBJ2-3, with 8 positions matching TRBD2. The CDR3 loop spans 15 amino acids. V was pared by 3 bases and J by 4 bases, with 6 bases of the junction left unmatched. From germline, CDR1 is SEHNR and CDR2 FQNEAQ (reference sequence). Here the CDR3 DNA reads TGTGCCAGCAGCTTGGGACTAGTTGGAGCAGATACGCAGTATTTT. Translation: CASSLGLVGADTQYF.

This sequence joins TRBV11-2 and TRBJ2-2, with unresolved D. The V gene lost 3 bases and the J gene lost 4 bases, with 9 bases spanning the gap. CDR1 is SGHAT and CDR2 is FQNNGV in the germline V gene. CDR3 length equals 14 residues. The CDR3 coding sequence is TGTGCCAGCAGCTTTCAAGGGCCCACCGGGGAGCTGTTTTTT. It translates to CASSFQGPTGELFF.

The CDR3 protein is CASSQVGGGTGNTIYF. CDR3 nucleotide sequence: TGTGCCAGCAGCCAAGTCGGGGGGGGCACTGGAAACACCATATATTTT. The chain carries TRBV3-1 and TRBJ1-3, with D possibly TRBD1 on 6 matching bases. In germline, CDR1 is LGHDT, CDR2 YNNKEL (reference sequence). This CDR3 comprises 16 residues. Deletions cut 1 base from V and 2 bases from J, with 12 bases between.